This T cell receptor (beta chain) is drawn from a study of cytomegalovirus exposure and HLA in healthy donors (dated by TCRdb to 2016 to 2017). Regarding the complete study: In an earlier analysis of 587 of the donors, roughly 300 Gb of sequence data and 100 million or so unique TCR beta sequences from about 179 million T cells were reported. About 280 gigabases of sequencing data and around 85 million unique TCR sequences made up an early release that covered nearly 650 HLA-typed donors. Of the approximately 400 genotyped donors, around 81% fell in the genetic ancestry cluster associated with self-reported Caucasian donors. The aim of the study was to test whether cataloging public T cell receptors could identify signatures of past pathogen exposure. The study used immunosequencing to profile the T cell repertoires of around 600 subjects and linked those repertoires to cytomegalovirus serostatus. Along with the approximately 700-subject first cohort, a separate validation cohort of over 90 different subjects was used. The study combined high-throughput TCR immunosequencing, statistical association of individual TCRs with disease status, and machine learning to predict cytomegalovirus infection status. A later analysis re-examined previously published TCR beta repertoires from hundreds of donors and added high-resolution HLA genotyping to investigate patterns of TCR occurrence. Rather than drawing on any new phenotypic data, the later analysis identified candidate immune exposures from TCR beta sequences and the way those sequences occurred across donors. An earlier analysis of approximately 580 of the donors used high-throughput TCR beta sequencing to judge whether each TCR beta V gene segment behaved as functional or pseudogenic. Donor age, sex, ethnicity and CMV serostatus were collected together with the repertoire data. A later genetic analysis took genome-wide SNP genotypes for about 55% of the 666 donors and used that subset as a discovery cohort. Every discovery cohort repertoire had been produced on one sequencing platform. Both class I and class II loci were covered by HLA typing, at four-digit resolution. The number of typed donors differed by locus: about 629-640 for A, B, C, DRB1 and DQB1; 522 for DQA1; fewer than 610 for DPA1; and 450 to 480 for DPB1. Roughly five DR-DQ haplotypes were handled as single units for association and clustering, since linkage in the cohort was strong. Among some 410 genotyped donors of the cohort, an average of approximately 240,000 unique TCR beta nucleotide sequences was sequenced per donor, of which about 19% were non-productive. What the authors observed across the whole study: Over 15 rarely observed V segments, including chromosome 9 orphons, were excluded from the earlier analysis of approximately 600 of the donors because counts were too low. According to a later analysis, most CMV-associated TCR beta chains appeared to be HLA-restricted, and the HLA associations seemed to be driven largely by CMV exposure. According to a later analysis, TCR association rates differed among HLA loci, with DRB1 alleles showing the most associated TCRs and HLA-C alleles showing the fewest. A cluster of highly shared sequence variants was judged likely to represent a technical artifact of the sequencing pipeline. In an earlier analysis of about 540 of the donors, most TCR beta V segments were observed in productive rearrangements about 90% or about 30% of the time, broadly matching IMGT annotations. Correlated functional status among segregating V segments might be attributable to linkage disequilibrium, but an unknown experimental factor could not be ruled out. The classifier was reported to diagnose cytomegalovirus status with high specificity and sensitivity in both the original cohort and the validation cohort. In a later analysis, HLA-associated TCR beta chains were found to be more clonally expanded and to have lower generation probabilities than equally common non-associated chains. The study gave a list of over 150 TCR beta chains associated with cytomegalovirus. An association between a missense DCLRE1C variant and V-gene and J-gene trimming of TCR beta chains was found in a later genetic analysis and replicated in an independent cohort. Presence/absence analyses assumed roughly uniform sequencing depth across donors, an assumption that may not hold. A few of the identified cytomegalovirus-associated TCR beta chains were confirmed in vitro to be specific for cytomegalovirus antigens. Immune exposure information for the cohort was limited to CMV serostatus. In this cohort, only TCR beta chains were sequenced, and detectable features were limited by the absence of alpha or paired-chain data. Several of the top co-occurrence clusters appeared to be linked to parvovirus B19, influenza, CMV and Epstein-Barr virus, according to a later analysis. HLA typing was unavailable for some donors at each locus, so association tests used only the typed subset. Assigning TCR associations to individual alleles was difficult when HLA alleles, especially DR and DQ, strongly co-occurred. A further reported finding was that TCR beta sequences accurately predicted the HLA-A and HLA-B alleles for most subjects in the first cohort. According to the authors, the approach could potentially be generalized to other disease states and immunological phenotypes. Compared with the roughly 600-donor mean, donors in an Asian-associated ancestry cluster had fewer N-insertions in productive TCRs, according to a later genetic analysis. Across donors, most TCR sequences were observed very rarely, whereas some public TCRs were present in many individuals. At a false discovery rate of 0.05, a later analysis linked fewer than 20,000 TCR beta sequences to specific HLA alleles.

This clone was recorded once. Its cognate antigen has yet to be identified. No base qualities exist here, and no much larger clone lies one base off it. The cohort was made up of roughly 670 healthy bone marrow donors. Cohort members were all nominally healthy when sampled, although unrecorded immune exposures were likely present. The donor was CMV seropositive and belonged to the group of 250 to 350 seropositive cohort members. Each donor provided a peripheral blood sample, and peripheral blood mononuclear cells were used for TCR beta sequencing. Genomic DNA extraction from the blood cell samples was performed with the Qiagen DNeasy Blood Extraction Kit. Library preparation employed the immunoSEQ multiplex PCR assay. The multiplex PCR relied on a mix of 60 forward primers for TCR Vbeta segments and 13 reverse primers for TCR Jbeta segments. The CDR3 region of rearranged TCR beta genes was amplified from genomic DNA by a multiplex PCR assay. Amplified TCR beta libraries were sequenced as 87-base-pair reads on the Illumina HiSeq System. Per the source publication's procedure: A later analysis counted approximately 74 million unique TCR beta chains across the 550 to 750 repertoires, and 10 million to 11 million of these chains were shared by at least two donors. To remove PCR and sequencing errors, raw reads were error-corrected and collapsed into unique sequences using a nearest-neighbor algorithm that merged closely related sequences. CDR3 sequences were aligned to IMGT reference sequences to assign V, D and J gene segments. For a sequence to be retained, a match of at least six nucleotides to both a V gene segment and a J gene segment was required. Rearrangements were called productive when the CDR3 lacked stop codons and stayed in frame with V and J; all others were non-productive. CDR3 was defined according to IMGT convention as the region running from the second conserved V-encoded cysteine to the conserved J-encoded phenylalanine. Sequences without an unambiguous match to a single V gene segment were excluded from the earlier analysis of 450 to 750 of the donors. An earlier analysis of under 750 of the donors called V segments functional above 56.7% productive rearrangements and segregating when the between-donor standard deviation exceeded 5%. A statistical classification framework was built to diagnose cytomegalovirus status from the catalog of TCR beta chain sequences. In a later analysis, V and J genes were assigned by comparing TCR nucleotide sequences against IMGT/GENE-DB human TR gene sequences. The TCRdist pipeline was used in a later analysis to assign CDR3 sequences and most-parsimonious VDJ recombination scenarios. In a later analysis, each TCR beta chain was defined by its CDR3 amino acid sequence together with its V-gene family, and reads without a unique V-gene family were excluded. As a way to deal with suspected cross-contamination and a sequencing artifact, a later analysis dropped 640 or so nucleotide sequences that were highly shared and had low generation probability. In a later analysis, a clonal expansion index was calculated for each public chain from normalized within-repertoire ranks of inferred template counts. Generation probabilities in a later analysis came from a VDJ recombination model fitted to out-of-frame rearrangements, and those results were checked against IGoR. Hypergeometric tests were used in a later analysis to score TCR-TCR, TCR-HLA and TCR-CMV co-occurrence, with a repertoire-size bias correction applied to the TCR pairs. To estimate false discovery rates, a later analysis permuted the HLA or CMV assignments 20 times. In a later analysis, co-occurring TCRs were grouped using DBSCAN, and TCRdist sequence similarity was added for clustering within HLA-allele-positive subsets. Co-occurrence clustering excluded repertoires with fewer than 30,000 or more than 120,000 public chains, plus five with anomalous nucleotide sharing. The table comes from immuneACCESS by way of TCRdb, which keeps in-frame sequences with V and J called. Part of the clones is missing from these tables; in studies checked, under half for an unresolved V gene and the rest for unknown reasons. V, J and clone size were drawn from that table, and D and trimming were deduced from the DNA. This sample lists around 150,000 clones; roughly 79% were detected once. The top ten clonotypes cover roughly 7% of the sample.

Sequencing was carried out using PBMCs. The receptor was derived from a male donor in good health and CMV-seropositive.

The DNA reads TGTGCCAGCAGCTCACCCGGTTGGGGCGGGGGAGTTACAGATACGCAGTATTTT. Its protein product is CASSSPGWGGGVTDTQYF. The chain is assembled from TRBV7-8 and TRBJ2-3, and TRBD2 matches 7 of the central bases. Here V drops 4 bases and J drops 3 bases, and the junction holds 16 bases not matched to any gene. From cysteine to phenylalanine, the CDR3 is 18 amino acids long. The DNA shown is the 54-base CDR3, in frame from base 1. The germline V gene sets CDR1 to SGHVS and CDR2 to FQNEAQ.